This TCR beta chain was profiled in a study of blood T cell repertoires in COVID-19. Across the whole study: Researchers got acute and convalescent COVID-19 samples from the United States, Italy and Spain.

Participant ages covered 18 to 89 years across about two dozen US areas. Each participant's cohort was designated according to participant-reported clinical history. CDR1 and CDR2 (germline): LNHNV, YYDKDF (reference sequence). This CDR3 contains 13 residues. V lost 9 bases and J lost 8; bases outside the gene matches: 9. Under the authors' procedure: Amplification with reference gene primers provided the estimates of nucleated cell counts. Measured with immunoSEQ multiplex PCR; TCRdb has only the in-frame clones, and not every one. V, J and clone size are taken as reported in that table, and D and trimming were inferred from the DNA itself. The sample consists of approximately 260,000 clones, around 84% of them appearing once.

The source is a man aged 30 to 39 with acute COVID-19. This chain uses TRBV15 with TRBJ1-4, with 7 bases matching TRBD1. The sequencing input was PBMCs or T cells enriched from blood (not recorded which). The CDR3 DNA is TGTGCCACGACACGAGACAGGGCCGAAAAACTGTTTTTT. Protein product: CATTRDRAEKLFF.